Following are 29 T cell receptor beta chains from one sample sequenced in a study of blood T cell repertoires in COVID-19. TCRdb's table, derived via immunoSEQ multiplex PCR, lists solely in-frame clones and lacks some. The table has roughly 150,000 clones, about 85% seen once. Sequencing input: PBMCs or T cells enriched from blood (not recorded which). The source of these receptors is a woman aged 40 to 55 who had been exposed to COVID-19.

The V call is TRBV9, the J call TRBJ2-7, with 8 bases matching TRBD1. Trimming cost V 7 bases and J 1 base; bases outside gene matches: 10. Germline V CDR1 and CDR2: SGDLS, YYNGEE. The CDR3 contains 15 residues. The CDR3 reads CASGPQGARSYEQYF. Written as DNA, the CDR3 is TGTGCCAGCGGCCCTCAGGGGGCGAGGTCCTACGAGCAGTACTTC.

In nucleotides, the CDR3 is TGCGCCAGCAGCCGCTTCCCAGGGTCGATAAGGAATGAGCAGTTCTTC. Encoded protein: CASSRFPGSIRNEQFF. V usage is TRBV4-1 and J usage is TRBJ2-1; D is possibly TRBD1 (5 bases). V was shortened by 4 bases and J by 7 bases, with 20 bases between the two germline ends. The CDR3 extends over 16 amino acids. Germline V gene data show CDR1 as MGHRA and CDR2 as YSYEKL.

The V call is TRBV11-2, the J call TRBJ1-2, with a possible D match to TRBD1 (5 bases). The length of the CDR3 is 16 residues. The germline V and J ends were trimmed by 4 bases and 8 bases, with 23 bases remaining between them. Germline loops: CDR1 SGHAT, CDR2 FQNNGV. The CDR3 coding sequence is TGTGCCAGCAGCTCGATCCGACAGCTTCCAAGAAGGGGCTACACCTTC. It encodes CASSSIRQLPRRGYTF.

The CDR3 loop is CASSLRFTGAFF. For the CDR3, the DNA is TGTGCCAGCAGTCTACGGTTTACCGGGGCTTTCTTT. The chain links TRBV28 to TRBJ1-1; D call uncertain. This CDR3 spans 12 amino acids. Germline V lookup: CDR1 MDHEN, CDR2 SYDVKM. V lost 5 bases to trimming and J lost 11 bases, with 15 bases between them.

This chain links TRBV7-9 with TRBJ1-2, with 10 bases matching TRBD1. This CDR3 contains 17 residues. From germline, CDR1 is SEHNR and CDR2 FQNEAQ (reference sequence). Trimming at V came to 4 bases and at J to 1 base, leaving 9 bases not matched to a gene. CDR3 amino acids: CASSYDRGPTINYGYTF. The DNA for the CDR3 is TGTGCCAGCAGCTACGACAGGGGGCCTACCATTAACTATGGCTACACCTTC.

V usage is TRBV18 and J usage is TRBJ1-2, with D tentatively TRBD1 (5 bases). Germline V gene data show CDR1 as KGHSH and CDR2 as LQKENI. Trimming shortened V by 2 bases and J by 4 bases, and 14 bases separated the two germline ends. This CDR3 has 15 residues. In DNA form, the CDR3 reads TGTGCCAGCTCACCATACCGCGAGACAGTCTATGGCTACACCTTC. It codes for CASSPYRETVYGYTF.

This clone was detected only a few times. V gene TRBV18 combines with J gene TRBJ1-4; D might be TRBD1 (5 bases). Trimming removed 1 base from V and 5 bases from J, with 5 bases in between. The CDR3 length is 13 residues. Germline values: CDR1 KGHSH, CDR2 LQKENI. The CDR3 here is CASSPQGNEKLFF. CDR3 coding DNA: TGTGCCAGCTCACCACAGGGGAATGAAAAACTGTTTTTT.

This chain connects TRBV9 to TRBJ1-2; the match to TRBD1 covers 7 bases. V was pared by 2 bases and J by 3 bases, with 7 bases of the junction left unmatched. The CDR3 is 15 amino acids. The germline CDR1 and CDR2 sequences are SGDLS and YYNGEE. Here the CDR3 DNA reads TGTGCCAGCAGCGTCCGACAGGGCCTAGACTATGGCTACACCTTC. Amino acids: CASSVRQGLDYGYTF.

The chain links TRBV28 to TRBJ2-7; TRBD2 agrees at 10 bases. This CDR3 has 14 residues. From germline, CDR1 is MDHEN and CDR2 SYDVKM. The J segment lost 3 bases and the V segment lost 4 bases, leaving 3 bases of the junction unmatched. The CDR3 DNA reads TGTGCCAGCAGTTGGACTAGCGGCTTCTACGAGCAGTACTTC. This codes for CASSWTSGFYEQYF.

The genes are TRBV12-3 or TRBV12-4 and TRBJ1-1; maybe TRBD1 (6 bases). The germline V and J ends were trimmed by 6 bases and 6 bases, with 14 bases remaining between them. The CDR3 runs 13 residues. This CDR3 reads CASSNREFPEAFF. The CDR3 DNA reads TGTGCCAGCAGCAACAGGGAGTTCCCTGAAGCTTTCTTT.

This chain connects TRBV20-1 to TRBJ2-1, with 12 bases fitting TRBD2. V was pared by 3 bases and J by 4 bases, with 10 bases of the junction left unmatched. Per the germline V gene, CDR1 is DFQATT and CDR2 is SNEGSKA (reference sequence). This CDR3 is built from 17 residues. The CDR3 DNA follows: TGCAGTGCTAGTCGGCTAGCGGGAGGGCTAAGTTACAATGAGCAGTTCTTC. Translated, it gives CSASRLAGGLSYNEQFF.

This sequence joins TRBV7-9 and TRBJ1-3; the D gene is possibly TRBD1 (6 bases). CDR3 length: 15 residues. Trimming stripped 2 bases from V and 2 bases from J, with 10 bases between. CDR1 and CDR2 (germline): SEHNR, FQNEAQ (reference sequence). The DNA of the CDR3 is TGTGCCAGCAGCTTAACAGGGCAGGCTGGAAACACCATATATTTT. Its translation: CASSLTGQAGNTIYF.

Only a few counts were recorded for this clone. V usage is TRBV6-5 and J usage is TRBJ1-3; D gene unclear. CDR3 length: 15 amino acids. V gave up 5 bases and J gave up 0 bases, with 11 bases separating them. Germline lookup yields CDR1 MNHEY and CDR2 SVGAGI. This CDR3 is CASSPTLDSGNTIYF. The CDR3 nucleotides read TGTGCCAGCAGTCCGACACTAGACTCTGGAAACACCATATATTTT.

In this sample, this clone turned up once. This chain links TRBV3-1 (or the pseudogene TRBV3-2) with TRBJ1-2, with a weak D call TRBD1 (6 bases). Per the germline V gene, CDR1 is LGHDT and CDR2 is YNNKEL (reference sequence). Trimming took 4 bases from V and 2 from J, leaving 8 bases between them. The CDR3 sequence is 13 residues long. CDR3 bases: TGTGCCAGCAGCCGGGGGCAGAACTATGGCTACACCTTC. Protein product: CASSRGQNYGYTF.

V gene TRBV7-2 combines with J gene TRBJ2-3; the D gene is possibly TRBD2 (6 bases). The CDR3 consists of 14 residues. Trimming stripped 5 bases from V and 1 base from J, with 10 bases between. From germline, CDR1 is SGHTA and CDR2 FQGNSA. CDR3 sequence: CASSAKRGTDTQYF. DNA for the CDR3: TGTGCCAGCAGCGCCAAGCGGGGCACAGATACGCAGTATTTT.

The V call is TRBV19, the J call TRBJ2-2; the match to TRBD1 covers 7 bases. Losses at the gene ends were 5 bases for V and 1 base for J; bases not matched to a gene: 13. The CDR3 has 18 amino acids. In germline, CDR1 is LNHDA, CDR2 SQIVND (reference sequence). Here the CDR3 reads CASSRSPLGQRNTGELFF. The DNA for the CDR3 is TGTGCCAGTAGTCGGAGCCCCCTGGGACAGCGGAACACCGGGGAGCTGTTTTTT.

The chain couples TRBV28 to TRBJ1-5; D is ambiguous. The CDR3 totals 12 residues. V lost 8 bases and J 8 bases, leaving 13 bases between the germline ends. Germline CDR1 reads MDHEN; CDR2 reads SYDVKM. The CDR3 is CASREWVEPQHF. For the CDR3, the DNA is TGTGCCAGCCGGGAATGGGTTGAGCCCCAGCATTTT.

The rearrangement joins TRBV18 to TRBJ2-7, with a tentative D call TRBD1 (6 bases). The CDR3 has 14 amino acids. V lost 2 bases and J lost 3, with 11 bases in between. Germline V gives CDR1 KGHSH, CDR2 LQKENI. The CDR3 nucleotides are TGTGCCAGCTCACCAAATGAGGACAGCTACGAGCAGTACTTC. Protein: CASSPNEDSYEQYF.

The rearrangement uses TRBV7-6 and TRBJ2-7, with 10 bases aligning to TRBD2. CDR1 is SGHVS, CDR2 FNYEAQ, per germline. The CDR3 spans 15 residues. The ends lost 5 bases at V and 4 bases at J; junction bases unmatched: 8. The CDR3: CASSLSGGAVYEQYF. For the CDR3, the DNA is TGTGCCAGCAGCCTAAGCGGGGGGGCCGTTTACGAGCAGTACTTC.

This clone has a single count. The rearrangement uses TRBV10-3 and TRBJ2-7; TRBD1 might be the D (6 bases). Germline CDR1 is ENHRY and CDR2 is SYGVKD. The V gene lost 6 bases and the J gene lost 0 bases, with 15 bases spanning the gap. This CDR3 has 15 residues. CDR3 coding DNA: TGTGCCATCAGGGACAGAGCAACCCCCTCCTACGAGCAGTACTTC. Translation gives CAIRDRATPSYEQYF.

The V gene is TRBV19, the J gene TRBJ1-4; 8 nucleotides agree with TRBD1. The CDR3 totals 14 residues. J gave up 4 bases and V 6 bases, and 4 bases lay outside the gene matches. CDR1 is LNHDA and CDR2 is SQIVND in the germline V gene (reference sequence). CDR3: CASSWTGFNEKLFF. The CDR3 nucleotides are TGTGCCAGTAGCTGGACAGGGTTTAATGAAAAACTGTTTTTT.

DNA of the CDR3: TGTGCCAGTAACTCGCCGGACAGGGCGAACACCGGGGAGCTGTTTTTT. As protein: CASNSPDRANTGELFF. The J gene is TRBJ2-2, the V gene TRBV19; 8 bases line up with TRBD1. V dropped 7 bases and J dropped 0; count of bases not matched to a gene: 7. The CDR3 spans 16 residues. CDR1 and CDR2 (germline): LNHDA, SQIVND (reference sequence).

The chain carries TRBV5-6 and TRBJ2-2, with D possibly matching TRBD1 (5 bases). The germline V gene encodes CDR1 SGHDT and CDR2 YYEEEE. V lost 3 bases to trimming and J lost 7 bases, with 10 bases between them. The CDR3 spans 13 residues. In DNA form, the CDR3 reads TGTGCCAGCAGCTCCGGACAAATCGGGGAGCTGTTTTTT. Translated: CASSSGQIGELFF.

This clone is a singleton in its sample. The rearrangement joins TRBV19 to TRBJ2-1, with 9 bases that match TRBD2. The CDR3 runs 15 residues. V lost 5 bases, J lost 10 bases, and 12 bases stayed unmatched. Germline values: CDR1 LNHDA, CDR2 SQIVND (reference sequence). The CDR3 loop is CASSSVGTSYLEQFF. The CDR3 DNA sequence: TGTGCCAGTAGTTCAGTCGGGACTAGCTATTTGGAGCAGTTCTTC.

Notes on this clone: The sample carries other DNA sequences with the same CDR3. V gene TRBV3-1 (or the pseudogene TRBV3-2) combines with J gene TRBJ1-1; tentative D call: TRBD1 (5 bases). V lost 1 base and J lost 1, with 7 bases in between. The CDR3 sequence is 14 residues long. Germline CDR1 is LGHDT and CDR2 is YNNKEL (reference sequence). Written as DNA, the CDR3 is TGTGCCAGCAGCCAAGGGGGGGGGAACACTGAAGCTTTCTTT. It codes for CASSQGGGNTEAFF.

The chain uses TRBV5-6 and TRBJ1-6, with 7 bases lining up with TRBD1. The CDR3 loop spans 16 amino acids. Germline lookup yields CDR1 SGHDT and CDR2 YYEEEE. With V trimmed by 4 bases and J by 5 bases, 9 bases remained unmatched. The CDR3 protein is CASSPRQGVHNSPLHF. Here the CDR3 DNA reads TGTGCCAGCAGCCCGCGACAGGGTGTACATAATTCACCCCTCCACTTT.

The chain links TRBV18 to TRBJ1-1; 7 nucleotides align to TRBD1. Per the germline V gene, CDR1 is KGHSH and CDR2 is LQKENI. This CDR3 has 13 residues. V shed 6 bases and J 2 bases; nucleotides not matched to a gene: 3. The DNA for the CDR3 is TGTGCCAGCTCCTGGGACAGCAACACTGAAGCTTTCTTT. The encoded protein is CASSWDSNTEAFF.

The rearrangement uses TRBV6-5 and TRBJ1-1, with D perhaps matching TRBD1 (5 bases). V gave up 5 bases and J gave up 4 bases, with 17 bases separating them. Germline V lookup: CDR1 MNHEY, CDR2 SVGAGI. This CDR3 is 15 amino acids long. CDR3 DNA sequence: TGTGCCAGCAGTCCCGTGGGCCGGCAGGGCACTGAAGCTTTCTTT. Translated, it gives CASSPVGRQGTEAFF.

This clone turned up a few times. The chain combines TRBV6-5 with TRBJ2-7; 7 positions match TRBD2. Germline trimming cut 6 bases from V and 0 bases from J; bases unmatched to any gene: 5. Looked up from germline, CDR1 is MNHEY and CDR2 is SVGAGI. This CDR3 comprises 14 residues. The CDR3 region is CASRPGGSSYEQYF. DNA for the CDR3: TGTGCCAGCAGACCCGGGGGGTCCTCCTACGAGCAGTACTTC.